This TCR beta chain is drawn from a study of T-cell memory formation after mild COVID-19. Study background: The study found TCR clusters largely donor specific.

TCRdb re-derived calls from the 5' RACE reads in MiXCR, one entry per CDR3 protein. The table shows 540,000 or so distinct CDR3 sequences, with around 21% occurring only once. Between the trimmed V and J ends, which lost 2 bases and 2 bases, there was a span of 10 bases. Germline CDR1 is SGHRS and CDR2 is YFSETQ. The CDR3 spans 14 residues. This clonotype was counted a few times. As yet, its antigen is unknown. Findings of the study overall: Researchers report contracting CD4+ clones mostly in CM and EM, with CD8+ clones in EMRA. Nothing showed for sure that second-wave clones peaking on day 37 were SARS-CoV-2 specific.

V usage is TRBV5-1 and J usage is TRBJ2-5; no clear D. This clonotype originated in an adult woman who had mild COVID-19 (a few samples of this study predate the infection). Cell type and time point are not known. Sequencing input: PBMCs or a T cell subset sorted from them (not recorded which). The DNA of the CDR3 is TGCGCCAGCAGCTTCCAGGCGTCACAAGAGACCCAGTACTTC. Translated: CASSFQASQETQYF.